This TCR beta chain was recovered during a study of STAT3 mutations in large granular lymphocyte leukemia. Findings and caveats of the study: Treatment regimens differed across patients between samplings. Suggested: STAT3 mutation was not the ancestral event for these clonal expansions. In T-cell large granular lymphocyte leukemia, about half of patients showed multiple immunodominant subclonotypes.

Each sample's TCRbeta library yielded on average roughly 42,000 productive templates. The method was immunoSEQ multiplex PCR; TCRdb's version includes in-frame clones alone and lacks a portion of them. The sample includes 10,000 to 15,000 clones, more than 75% of them seen just once. In the case of this clone: Its antigen is currently unknown.

V lost 1 base, J lost 2 bases, and 4 bases stayed unmatched. CDR3 length: 15 amino acids. CDR1 is LNHDA and CDR2 is SQIVND in the germline V gene (reference sequence). The sequenced sample was peripheral blood mononuclear cells. This TCR was sampled from a man aged 55 to 70 with T-cell large granular lymphocyte leukemia. Some clones in this sample may be carry-over from other donors' samples. This chain connects TRBV19 to TRBJ1-1, with 7 bases aligning to TRBD1. CDR3 sequence (DNA): TGTGCCAGTAGTATAGCTGGGACAGCCAACACTGAAGCTTTCTTT. Translated: CASSIAGTANTEAFF.